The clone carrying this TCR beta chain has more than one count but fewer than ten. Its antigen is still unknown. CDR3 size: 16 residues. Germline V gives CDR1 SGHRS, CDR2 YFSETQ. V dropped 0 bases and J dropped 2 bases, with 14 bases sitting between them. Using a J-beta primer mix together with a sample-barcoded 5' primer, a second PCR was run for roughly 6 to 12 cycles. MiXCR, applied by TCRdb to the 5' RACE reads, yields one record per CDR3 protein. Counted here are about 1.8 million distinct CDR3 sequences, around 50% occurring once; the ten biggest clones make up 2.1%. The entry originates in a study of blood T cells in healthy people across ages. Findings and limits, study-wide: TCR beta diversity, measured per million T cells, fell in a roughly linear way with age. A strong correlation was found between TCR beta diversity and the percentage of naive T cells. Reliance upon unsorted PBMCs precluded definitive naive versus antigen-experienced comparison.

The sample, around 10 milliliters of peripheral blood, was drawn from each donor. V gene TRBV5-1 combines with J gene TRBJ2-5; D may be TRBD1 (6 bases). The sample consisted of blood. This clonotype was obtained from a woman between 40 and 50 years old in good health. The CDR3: CASSLEGEIGQETQYF. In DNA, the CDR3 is TGCGCCAGCAGCTTGGAGGGGGAGATAGGACAAGAGACCCAGTACTTC.